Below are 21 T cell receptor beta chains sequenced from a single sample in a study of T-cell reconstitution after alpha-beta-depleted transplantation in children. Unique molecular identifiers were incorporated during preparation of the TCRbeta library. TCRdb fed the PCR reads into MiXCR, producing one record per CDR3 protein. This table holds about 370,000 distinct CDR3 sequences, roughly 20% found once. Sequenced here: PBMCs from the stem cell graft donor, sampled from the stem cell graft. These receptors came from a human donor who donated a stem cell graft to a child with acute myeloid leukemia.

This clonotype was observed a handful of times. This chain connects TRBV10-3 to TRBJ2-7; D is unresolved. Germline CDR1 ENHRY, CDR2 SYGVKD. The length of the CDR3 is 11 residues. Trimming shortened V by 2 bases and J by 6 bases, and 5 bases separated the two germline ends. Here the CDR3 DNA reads TGTGCCATCAGTGAGACACTCGAGCAGTACTTC. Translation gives CAISETLEQYF.

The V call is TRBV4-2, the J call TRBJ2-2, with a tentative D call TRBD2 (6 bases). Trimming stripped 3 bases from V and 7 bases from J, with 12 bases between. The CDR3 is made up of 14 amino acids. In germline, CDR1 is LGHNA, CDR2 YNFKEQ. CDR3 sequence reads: CASSHLFGSGELFF. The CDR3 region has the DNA TGTGCCAGCAGCCACCTTTTCGGGAGCGGGGAGCTGTTTTTT.

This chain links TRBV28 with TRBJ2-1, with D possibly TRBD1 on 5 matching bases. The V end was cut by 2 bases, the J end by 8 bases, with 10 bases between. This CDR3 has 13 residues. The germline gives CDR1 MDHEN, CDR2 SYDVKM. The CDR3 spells CASSLSRVYEQFF. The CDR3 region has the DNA TGTGCCAGCAGTTTAAGCAGGGTGTATGAGCAGTTCTTC.

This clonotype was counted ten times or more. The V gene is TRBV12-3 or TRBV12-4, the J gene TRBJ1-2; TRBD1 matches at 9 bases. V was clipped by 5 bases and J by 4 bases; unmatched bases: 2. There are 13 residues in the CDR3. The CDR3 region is CASSTGGGYGYTF. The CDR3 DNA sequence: TGTGCCAGCAGTACAGGGGGCGGCTATGGCTACACCTTC.

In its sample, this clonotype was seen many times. The DNA of the CDR3 is TGCAGTGCTAGGCCCCGGACAGGGGGCGGCTATGGCTACACCTTC. This translates into CSARPRTGGGYGYTF. The rearrangement links TRBV20-1 to TRBJ1-2, with 11 bases lining up with TRBD1. The CDR3 loop spans 15 amino acids. Germline assignment: CDR1 DFQATT and CDR2 SNEGSKA (reference sequence). The V segment lost 3 bases and the J segment 4 bases; nucleotides outside the gene matches: 7.

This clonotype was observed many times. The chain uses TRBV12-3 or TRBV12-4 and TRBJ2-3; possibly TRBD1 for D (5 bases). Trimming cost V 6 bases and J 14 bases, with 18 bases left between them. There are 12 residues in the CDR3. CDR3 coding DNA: TGTGCCAGCAGATCGGTAGCTGGACACACGTATTTT. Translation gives CASRSVAGHTYF.

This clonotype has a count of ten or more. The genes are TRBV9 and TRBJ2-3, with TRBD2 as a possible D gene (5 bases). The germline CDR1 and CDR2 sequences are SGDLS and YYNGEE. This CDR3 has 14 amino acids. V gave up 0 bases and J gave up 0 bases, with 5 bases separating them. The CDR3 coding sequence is TGTGCCAGCAGCGTAGGGACTAGCACAGATACGCAGTATTTT. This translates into CASSVGTSTDTQYF.

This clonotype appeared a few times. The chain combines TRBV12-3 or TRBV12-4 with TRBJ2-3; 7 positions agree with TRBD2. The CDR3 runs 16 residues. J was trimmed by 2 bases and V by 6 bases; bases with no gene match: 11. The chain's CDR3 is CASSPGPSGNTDTQYF. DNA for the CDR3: TGTGCCAGCAGCCCGGGGCCTAGCGGAAACACAGATACGCAGTATTTT.

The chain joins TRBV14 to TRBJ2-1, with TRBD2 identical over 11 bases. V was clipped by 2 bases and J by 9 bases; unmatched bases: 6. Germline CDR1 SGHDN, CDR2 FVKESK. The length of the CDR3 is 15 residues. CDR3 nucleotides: TGTGCCAGCAGCCAACTACTAGCGGGAGTCGCTGAGCAGTTCTTC. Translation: CASSQLLAGVAEQFF.

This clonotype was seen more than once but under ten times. CDR3 nucleotides: TGTGCCAGCAGCTCACTAACGGGACCCGGGGCGGGTGAAGCTTTCTTT. It encodes CASSSLTGPGAGEAFF. The J gene is TRBJ1-1, the V gene TRBV28; D might be TRBD1 (5 bases). V was cut by 6 bases and J by 7 bases, with 24 bases left in between. Germline V gene lookup returns CDR1 MDHEN and CDR2 SYDVKM. The CDR3 length is 16 residues.

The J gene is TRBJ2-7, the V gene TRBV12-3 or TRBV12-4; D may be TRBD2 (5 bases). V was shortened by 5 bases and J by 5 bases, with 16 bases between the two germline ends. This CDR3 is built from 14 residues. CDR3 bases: TGTGCCAGCAGTCCTCCGGGGTTTGCAAACGAGCAGTACTTC. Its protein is CASSPPGFANEQYF.

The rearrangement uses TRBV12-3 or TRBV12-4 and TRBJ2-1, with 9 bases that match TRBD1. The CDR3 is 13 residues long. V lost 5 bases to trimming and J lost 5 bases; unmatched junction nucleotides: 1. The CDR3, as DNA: TGTGCCAGCAGTGACAGGGGGGACAATGAGCAGTTCTTC. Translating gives CASSDRGDNEQFF.

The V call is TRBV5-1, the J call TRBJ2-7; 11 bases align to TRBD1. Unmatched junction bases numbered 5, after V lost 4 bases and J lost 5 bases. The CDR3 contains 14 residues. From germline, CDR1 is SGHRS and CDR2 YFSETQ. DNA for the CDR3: TGCGCCAGCAGCACGGACAGGGGGCTAGACGAGCAGTACTTC. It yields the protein CASSTDRGLDEQYF.

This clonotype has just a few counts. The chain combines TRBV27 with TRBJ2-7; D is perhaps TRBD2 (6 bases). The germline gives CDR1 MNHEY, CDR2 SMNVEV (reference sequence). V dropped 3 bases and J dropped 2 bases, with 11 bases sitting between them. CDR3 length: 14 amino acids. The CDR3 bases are TGTGCCAGCAGTTTGTGGCCGGGAGCCTACGAGCAGTACTTC. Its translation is CASSLWPGAYEQYF.

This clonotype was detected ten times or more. The CDR3 is CASSPPLAGAETQYF. CDR3 DNA: TGTGCCAGCAGCCCCCCACTAGCGGGAGCAGAGACCCAGTACTTC. The chain joins TRBV7-9 to TRBJ2-5; 11 nucleotides line up with TRBD2. J was trimmed by 4 bases and V by 5 bases; bases with no gene match: 6. The CDR3 length is 15 residues. Germline CDR1 SEHNR, CDR2 FQNEAQ (reference sequence).

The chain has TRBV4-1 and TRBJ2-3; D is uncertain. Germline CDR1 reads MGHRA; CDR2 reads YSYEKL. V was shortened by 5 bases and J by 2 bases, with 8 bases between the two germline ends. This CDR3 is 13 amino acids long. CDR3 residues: CASSTYNTDTQYF. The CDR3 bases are TGCGCCAGCAGCACTTACAACACAGATACGCAGTATTTT.

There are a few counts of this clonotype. The CDR3 bases are TGTGCCAGCAGCTTTTTTATCCACGAGACCAAAAACATTCAGTACTTC. Protein sequence: CASSFFIHETKNIQYF. The gene calls are TRBV7-6 and TRBJ2-4; D is ambiguous. The CDR3 has 16 amino acids. The V gene lost 3 bases and the J gene lost 2 bases, with 14 bases spanning the gap. CDR1 is SGHVS and CDR2 is FNYEAQ in the germline V gene.

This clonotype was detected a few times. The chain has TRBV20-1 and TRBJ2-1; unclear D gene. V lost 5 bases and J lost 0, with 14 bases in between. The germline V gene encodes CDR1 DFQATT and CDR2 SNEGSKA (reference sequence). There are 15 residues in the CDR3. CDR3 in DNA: TGCAGTGCTGTCGGTTTCTACAGCTCCTACAATGAGCAGTTCTTC. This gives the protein CSAVGFYSSYNEQFF.

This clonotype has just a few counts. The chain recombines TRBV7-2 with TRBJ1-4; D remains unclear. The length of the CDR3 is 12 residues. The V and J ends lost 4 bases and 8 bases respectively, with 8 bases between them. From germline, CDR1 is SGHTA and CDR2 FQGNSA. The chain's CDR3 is CASSYIGEKLFF. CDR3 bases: TGTGCCAGCAGCTACATAGGGGAAAAACTGTTTTTT.

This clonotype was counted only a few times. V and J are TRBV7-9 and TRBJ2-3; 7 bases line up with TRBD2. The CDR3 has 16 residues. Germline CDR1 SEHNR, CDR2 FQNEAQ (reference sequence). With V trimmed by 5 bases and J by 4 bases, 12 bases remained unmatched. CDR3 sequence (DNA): TGTGCCAGCAGCGACTGGGAGGGCGAGAGTGCAGATACGCAGTATTTT. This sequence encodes CASSDWEGESADTQYF.

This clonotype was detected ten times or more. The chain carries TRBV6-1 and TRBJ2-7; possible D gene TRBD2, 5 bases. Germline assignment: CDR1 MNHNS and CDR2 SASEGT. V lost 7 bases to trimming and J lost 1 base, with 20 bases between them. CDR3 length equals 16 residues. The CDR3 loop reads CASTIERGSASYEQYF. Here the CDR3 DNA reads TGTGCCAGCACCATCGAACGCGGTAGCGCTTCCTACGAGCAGTACTTC.